The source of this T cell receptor beta chain is a study of PD-L1 blockade in urothelial cancer. On the study more broadly: The number of prior chemotherapy regimens per patient was 0 to 3. Per blood sample, T cells had a median of about 150,000.

Locally advanced or metastatic urothelial carcinoma was present in patients. Points on this clone: The target antigen is unknown.

Findings and limits, study-wide: Having blood TCR clonality under the median before treatment predicted better survival.

CDR1 and CDR2 from the germline V gene are SGHTA and FQGNSA. Deletions cut 5 bases from V and 1 base from J, with 14 bases between. CDR3 size: 15 residues. Repertoires were generated with immunoSEQ multiplex PCR, while TCRdb's copy carries only in-frame clones and drops some. The sample shows 85,000 to 130,000 clones, around 90% of them seen only once. The chain uses TRBV7-2 and TRBJ1-2, with no clear D. The sequence came from a woman of 80 years or more with urothelial cancer. This specimen consisted of PBMCs, obtained around atezolizumab (anti-PD-L1) treatment. The chain's CDR3 is CASSPSTTGNYGYTF. In nucleotides, the CDR3 is TGTGCCAGCAGCCCCTCAACCACGGGTAACTATGGCTACACCTTC. The full variable domain, with the rest looked up from reference TRBV7-2 and TRBJ1-2, is GAGVSQSPSNKVTEKGKDVELRCDPISGHTALYWYRQSLGQGLEFLIYFQGNSAPDKSGLPSDRFSAERTGGSVSTLTIQRTQQEDSAVYLCASSPSTTGNYGYTFGSGTRLTVV.